This record looks at one T cell receptor beta chain sequence and its context. What it binds is not known. Donors showed nominal health when sampled, although they likely had unrecorded immune exposures. Trimming took 4 bases from V and 4 from J; bases not matched to a gene: 6. The germline CDR1 and CDR2 sequences are SGHRS and YFSETQ. The CDR3 contains 14 residues. PCR employed 60 Vbeta and 13 Jbeta primers. Measured with immunoSEQ multiplex PCR; TCRdb has only the in-frame clones, and not every one. The table lists 150,000 or so clones, around 82% of them singletons. These data are taken from a study of cytomegalovirus exposure and HLA in healthy donors. Whole-study findings and limits: Being productive about 87% or about 30% of the time was typical of most TCR beta V segments in an earlier analysis. TRBV6-2, TRBV6-3 and some other V segments were unresolvable in 87-base-pair reads.

The sample comprised PBMCs. This rearrangement joins TRBV5-1 to TRBJ1-1; 8 nucleotides line up with TRBD1. The sequence was collected from a man aged 25-40 years in good health and CMV-seronegative. This CDR3 reads CASSTGQGSTEAFF. In nucleotides, the CDR3 is TGCGCCAGCAGCACCGGACAGGGAAGCACTGAAGCTTTCTTT.